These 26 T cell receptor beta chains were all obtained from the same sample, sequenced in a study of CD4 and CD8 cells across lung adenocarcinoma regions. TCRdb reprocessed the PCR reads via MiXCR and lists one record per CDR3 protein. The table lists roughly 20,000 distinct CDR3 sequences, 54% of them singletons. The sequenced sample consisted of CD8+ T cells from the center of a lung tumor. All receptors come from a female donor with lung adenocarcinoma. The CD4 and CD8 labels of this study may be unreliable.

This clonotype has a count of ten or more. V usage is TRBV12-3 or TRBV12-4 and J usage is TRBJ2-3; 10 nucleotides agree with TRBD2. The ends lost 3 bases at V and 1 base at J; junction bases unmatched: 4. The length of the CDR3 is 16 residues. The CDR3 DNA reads TGTGCCAGCAGTTTCAGCGGGGGGGGGGGCACAGATACGCAGTATTTT. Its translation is CASSFSGGGGTDTQYF.

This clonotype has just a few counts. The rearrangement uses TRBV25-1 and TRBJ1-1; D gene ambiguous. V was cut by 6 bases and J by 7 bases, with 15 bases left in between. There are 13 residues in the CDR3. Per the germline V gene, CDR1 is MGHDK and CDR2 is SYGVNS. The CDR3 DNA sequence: TGTGCCAGCAGCCCTCCTTACGCAGTTGAAGCTTTCTTT. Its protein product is CASSPPYAVEAFF.

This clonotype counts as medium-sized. CDR3 nucleotide sequence: TGTGCCAGCAGCCGTCAGCGGGAGGGCACGAACACCGGGGAGCTGTTTTTT. Translation: CASSRQREGTNTGELFF. J is TRBJ2-2 and V is TRBV27; 10 bases agree with TRBD2. The CDR3 length is 17 residues. Germline values: CDR1 MNHEY, CDR2 SMNVEV (reference sequence). V was pared by 6 bases and J by 0 bases, with 7 bases of the junction left unmatched.

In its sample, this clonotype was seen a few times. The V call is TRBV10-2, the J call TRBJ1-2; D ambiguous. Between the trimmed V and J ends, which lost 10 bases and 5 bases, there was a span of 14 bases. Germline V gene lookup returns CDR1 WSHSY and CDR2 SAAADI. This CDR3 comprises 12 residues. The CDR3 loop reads CATMRDDYGYTF. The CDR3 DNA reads TGCGCCACCATGAGAGATGATTATGGCTACACCTTC.

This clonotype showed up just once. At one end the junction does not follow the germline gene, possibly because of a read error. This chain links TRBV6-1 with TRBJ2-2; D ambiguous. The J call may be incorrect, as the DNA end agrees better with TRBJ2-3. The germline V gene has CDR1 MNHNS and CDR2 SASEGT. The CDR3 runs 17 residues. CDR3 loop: CASSLCPWGVNTETQYF. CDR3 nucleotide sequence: TGTGCCAGCAGCCTCTGCCCTTGGGGTGTGAACACAGAGACGCAGTATTTT.

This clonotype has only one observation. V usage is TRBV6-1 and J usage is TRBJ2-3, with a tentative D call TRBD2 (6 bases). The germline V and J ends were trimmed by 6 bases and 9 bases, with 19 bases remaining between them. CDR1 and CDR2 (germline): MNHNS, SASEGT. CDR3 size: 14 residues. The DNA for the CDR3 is TGTGCCAGCAGGGGGGGACGAGAGGTAGAGACGCAGTATTTT. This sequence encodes CASRGGREVETQYF.

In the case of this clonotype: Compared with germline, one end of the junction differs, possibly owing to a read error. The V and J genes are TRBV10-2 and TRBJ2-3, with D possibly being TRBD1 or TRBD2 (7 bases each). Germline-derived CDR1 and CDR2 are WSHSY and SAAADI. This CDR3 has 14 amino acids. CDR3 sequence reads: CAGRGGRDEDTQYF. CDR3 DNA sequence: TGCGCGGGCAGGGGGGGGAGGGACGAAGATACGCAGTATTTC.

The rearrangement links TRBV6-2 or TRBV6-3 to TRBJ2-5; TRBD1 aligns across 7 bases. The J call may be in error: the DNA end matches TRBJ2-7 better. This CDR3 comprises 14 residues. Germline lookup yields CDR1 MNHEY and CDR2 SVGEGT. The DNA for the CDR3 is TGTGCCAGCAGGGAACCCGGACAGGAGGACGAGCAGTACTTC. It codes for CASREPGQEDEQYF.

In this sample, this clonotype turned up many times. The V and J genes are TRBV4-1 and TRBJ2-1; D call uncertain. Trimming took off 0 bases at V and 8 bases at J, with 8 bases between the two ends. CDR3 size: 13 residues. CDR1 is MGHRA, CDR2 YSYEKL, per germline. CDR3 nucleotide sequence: TGCGCCAGCAGCCAAGATGCGTCCGATGAGCAGTTCTTC. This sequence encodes CASSQDASDEQFF.

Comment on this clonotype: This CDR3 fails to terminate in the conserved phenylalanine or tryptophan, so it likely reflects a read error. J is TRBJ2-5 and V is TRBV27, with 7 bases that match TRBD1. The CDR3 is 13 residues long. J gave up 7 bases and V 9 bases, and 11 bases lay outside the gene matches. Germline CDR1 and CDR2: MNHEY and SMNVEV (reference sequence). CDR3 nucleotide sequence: TGTGCCAGGTCCGAGGGGGCGCGGGCGACCCAGTACTCG. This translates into CARSEGARATQYS.

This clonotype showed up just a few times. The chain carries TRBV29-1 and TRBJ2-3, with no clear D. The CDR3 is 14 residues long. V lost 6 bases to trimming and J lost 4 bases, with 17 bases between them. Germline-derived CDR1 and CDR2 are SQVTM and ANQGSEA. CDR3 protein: CSVVQHLRADTQYF. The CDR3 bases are TGCAGCGTGGTACAGCACCTACGGGCAGATACGCAGTATTTT.

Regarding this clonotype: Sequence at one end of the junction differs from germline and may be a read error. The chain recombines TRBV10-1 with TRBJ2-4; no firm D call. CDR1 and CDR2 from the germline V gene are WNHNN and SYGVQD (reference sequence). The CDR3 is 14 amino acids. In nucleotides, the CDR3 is TGCCGCGGCAAGGTCCGGCGAGCCAAAAACACTCAGTATTTC. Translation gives CRGKVRRAKNTQYF.

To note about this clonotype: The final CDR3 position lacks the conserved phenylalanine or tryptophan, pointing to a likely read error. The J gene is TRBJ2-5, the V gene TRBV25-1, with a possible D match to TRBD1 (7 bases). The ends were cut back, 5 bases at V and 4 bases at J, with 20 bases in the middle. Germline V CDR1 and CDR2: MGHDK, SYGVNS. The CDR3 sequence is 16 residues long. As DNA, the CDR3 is TGTGCCAGCAGTCTGTCCGGCAGGGGGGCCTCAGAGACCCAGTACGTC. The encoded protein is CASSLSGRGASETQYV.

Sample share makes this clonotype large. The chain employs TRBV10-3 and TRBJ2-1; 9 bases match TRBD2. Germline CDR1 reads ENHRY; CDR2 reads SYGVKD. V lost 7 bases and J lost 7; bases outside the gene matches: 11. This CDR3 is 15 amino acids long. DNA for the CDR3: TGTGCCATCAAAACCGCGGCGGGAGGGCCGAATGAGCAGTTCTTC. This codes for CAIKTAAGGPNEQFF.

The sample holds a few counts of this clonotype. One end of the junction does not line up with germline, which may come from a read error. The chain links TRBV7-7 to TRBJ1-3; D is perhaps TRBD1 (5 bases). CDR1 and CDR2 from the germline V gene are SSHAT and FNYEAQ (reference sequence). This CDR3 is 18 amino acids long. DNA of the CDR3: TGTGCTAGCAGCTTATTCGTCAAGAGGGGCCCATATGGAAACACCATATATTTT. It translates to CASSLFVKRGPYGNTIYF. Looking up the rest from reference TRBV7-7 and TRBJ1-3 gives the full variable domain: GAGVSQSPRYKVTKRGQDVTLRCDPISSHATLYWYQQALGQGPEFLTYFNYEAQPDKSGLPSDRFSAERPEGSISTLTIQRTEQRDSAMYRCASSLFVKRGPYGNTIYFGEGSWLTVV.

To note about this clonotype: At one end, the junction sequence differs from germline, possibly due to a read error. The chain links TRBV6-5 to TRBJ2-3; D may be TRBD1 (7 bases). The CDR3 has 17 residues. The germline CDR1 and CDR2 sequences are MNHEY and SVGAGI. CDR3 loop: CASSHRLKGGRTGTQYF. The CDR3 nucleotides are TGTGCCAGCAGTCATCGACTCAAGGGGGGCAGGACAGGTACGCAGTATTTT.

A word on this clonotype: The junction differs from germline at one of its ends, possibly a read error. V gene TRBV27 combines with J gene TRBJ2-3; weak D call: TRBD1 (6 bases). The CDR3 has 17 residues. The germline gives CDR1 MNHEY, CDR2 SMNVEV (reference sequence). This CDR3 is CASSFGGGGRDGETQYF. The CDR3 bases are TGTGCCAGCAGTTTTGGGGGTGGGGGCCGTGACGGGGAGACCCAGTATTTC.

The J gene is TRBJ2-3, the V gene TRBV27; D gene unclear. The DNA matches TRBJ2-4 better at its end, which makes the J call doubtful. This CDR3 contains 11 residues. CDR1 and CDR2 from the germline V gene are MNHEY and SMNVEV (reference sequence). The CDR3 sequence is CASCPQDTQYF. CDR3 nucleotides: TGTGCCAGCTGTCCTCAAGATACTCAGTACTTC.

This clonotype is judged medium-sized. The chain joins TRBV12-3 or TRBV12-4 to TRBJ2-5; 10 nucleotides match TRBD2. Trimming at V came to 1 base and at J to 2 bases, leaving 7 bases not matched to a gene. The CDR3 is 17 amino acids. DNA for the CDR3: TGTGCCAGCAGTTTAGGAGGGCTAGCGGGAGATCAAGAGACCCAGTACTTC. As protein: CASSLGGLAGDQETQYF.

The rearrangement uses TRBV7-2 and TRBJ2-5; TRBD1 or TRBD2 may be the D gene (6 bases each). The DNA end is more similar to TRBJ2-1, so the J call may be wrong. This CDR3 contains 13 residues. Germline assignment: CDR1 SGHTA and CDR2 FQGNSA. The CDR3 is CASSFNGGFEQFF. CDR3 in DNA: TGTGCCAGCAGCTTTAACGGGGGCTTTGAGCAGTTCTTC.

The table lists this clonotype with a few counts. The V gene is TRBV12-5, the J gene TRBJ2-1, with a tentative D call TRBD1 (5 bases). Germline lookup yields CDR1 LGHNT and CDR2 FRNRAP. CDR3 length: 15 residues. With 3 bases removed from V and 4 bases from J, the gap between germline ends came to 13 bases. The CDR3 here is CASGFGRVFYNEQFF. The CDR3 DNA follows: TGTGCTAGTGGTTTTGGCAGGGTTTTTTACAATGAGCAGTTCTTC.

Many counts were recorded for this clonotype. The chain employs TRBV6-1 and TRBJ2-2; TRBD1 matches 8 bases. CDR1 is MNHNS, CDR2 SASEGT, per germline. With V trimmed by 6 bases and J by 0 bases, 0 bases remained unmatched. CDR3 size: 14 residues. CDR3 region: CASRDRANTGELFF. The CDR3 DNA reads TGTGCCAGCAGGGACAGGGCGAACACCGGGGAGCTGTTTTTT.

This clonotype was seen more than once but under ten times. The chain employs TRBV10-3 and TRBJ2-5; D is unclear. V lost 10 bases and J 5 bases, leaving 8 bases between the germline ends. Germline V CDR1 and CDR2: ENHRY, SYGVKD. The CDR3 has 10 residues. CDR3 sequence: CATLGETQYF. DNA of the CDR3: TGTGCCACCCTTGGGGAGACCCAGTACTTC.

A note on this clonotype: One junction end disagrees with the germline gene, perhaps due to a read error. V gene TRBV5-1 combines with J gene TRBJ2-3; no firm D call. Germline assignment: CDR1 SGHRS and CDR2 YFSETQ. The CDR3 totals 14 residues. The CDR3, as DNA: TGCGCCAGCAGCGTGGCGAGAGCAGACGATACGCAGTATTTC. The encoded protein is CASSVARADDTQYF. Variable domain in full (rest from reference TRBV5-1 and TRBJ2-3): KAGVTQTPRYLIKTRGQQVTLSCSPISGHRSVSWYQQTPGQGLQFLFEYFSETQRNKGNFPGRFSGRQFSNSRSEMNVSTLELGDSALYLCASSVARADDTQYFGPGTRLTVL.

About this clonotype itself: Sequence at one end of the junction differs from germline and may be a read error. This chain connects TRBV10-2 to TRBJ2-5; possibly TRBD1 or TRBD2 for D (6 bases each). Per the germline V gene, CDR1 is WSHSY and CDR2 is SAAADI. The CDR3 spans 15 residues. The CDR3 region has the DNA TGCGCCAGGGGGACGGCGGGACGGGACACAGAGACGCAGTACTTT. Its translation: CARGTAGRDTETQYF.

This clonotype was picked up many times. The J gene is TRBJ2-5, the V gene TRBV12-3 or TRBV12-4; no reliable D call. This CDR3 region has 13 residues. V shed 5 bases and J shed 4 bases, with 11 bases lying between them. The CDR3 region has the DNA TGTGCCAGCAGTCGACCCGTTGTAGAGACCCAGTACTTC. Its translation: CASSRPVVETQYF.